What follows are 26 T cell receptor beta chains derived from one specimen sequenced in a study of CD8+ T cells in alopecia areata. It was cDNA, reverse transcribed from extracted RNA, that served as the sequencing template. Profiling relied on immunoSEQ multiplex PCR, and the TCRdb table lists in-frame clones only, not all of them. The table includes 150,000 to 200,000 clones, about 60% detected once. The starting material was CD4+ T cells sorted from blood, obtained at week 0. The source of these receptors is a human donor with alopecia areata.

This clone was detected a few times. The CDR3 sequence is CASSEVAGAGNTEAFF. CDR3 nucleotides: TGTGCCAGCAGTGAAGTCGCCGGGGCGGGGAACACTGAAGCTTTCTTT. The chain recombines TRBV25-1 with TRBJ1-1, with D perhaps matching TRBD1 (5 bases). This CDR3 comprises 16 residues. The germline V gene has CDR1 MGHDK and CDR2 SYGVNS. The V and J ends lost 2 bases and 1 base respectively, with 14 bases between them. Drawing the rest from reference TRBV25-1 and TRBJ1-1, the complete variable domain is EADIYQTPRYLVIGTGKKITLECSQTMGHDKMYWYQQDPGMELHLIHYSYGVNSTEKGDLSSESTVSRIRTEHFPLTLESARPSHTSQYLCASSEVAGAGNTEAFFGQGTRLTVV.

As concerns this clone: A much larger clone differs from this one at a single base, so this may be a read error. This same CDR3 is encoded by further DNA sequences in the sample. The V gene is TRBV15, the J gene TRBJ1-1, with 12 bases fitting TRBD1. The CDR3 runs 16 residues. V trimming: 7 bases; J trimming: 6 bases; junction bases outside the gene matches: 12. Per the germline V gene, CDR1 is LNHNV and CDR2 is YYDKDF (reference sequence). The CDR3 nucleotides read TGTGCCACCACCAGGGGGGACAGGGGGCGTAAGTCTGAAGCTTTCTTT. Protein sequence: CATTRGDRGRKSEAFF.

This clone turned up a few times. The chain has TRBV11-1 and TRBJ1-2; D uncertain. Germline-derived CDR1 and CDR2 are SGHAT and FQDESV (reference sequence). There are 14 residues in the CDR3. Trimming pared 2 bases from V and 6 bases from J, leaving 13 bases between. This chain's CDR3 is CASSLRQGMDGYTF. The DNA of the CDR3 is TGTGCCAGCAGCTTAAGGCAAGGAATGGATGGCTACACCTTC. The entire variable domain, with the rest obtained from reference TRBV11-1 and TRBJ1-2, is as follows: EAEVAQSPRYKITEKSQAVAFWCDPISGHATLYWYRQILGQGPELLVQFQDESVVDDSQLPKDRFSAERLKGVDSTLKIQPAELGDSAMYLCASSLRQGMDGYTFGSGTRLTVV.

This clone was seen only a few times. The chain has TRBV28 and TRBJ1-1, with D uncertain. Deletions cut 6 bases from V and 0 bases from J, with 8 bases between. The CDR3 totals 13 residues. Germline loops: CDR1 MDHEN, CDR2 SYDVKM. The CDR3 sequence is CASSSPVNTEAFF. In DNA, the CDR3 is TGTGCCAGCAGCTCCCCGGTGAACACTGAAGCTTTCTTT.

This sequence joins TRBV5-1 and TRBJ2-4; TRBD2 is a possible D gene (5 bases). V was cut by 4 bases and J by 4 bases, with 12 bases left in between. Germline CDR1 and CDR2: SGHRS and YFSETQ. The CDR3 covers 14 residues. This chain's CDR3 is CASSPETGKNIQYF. The CDR3 bases are TGCGCCAGCAGCCCAGAGACGGGGAAAAACATTCAGTACTTC. Together with reference TRBV5-1 and TRBJ2-4, the CDR3 gives the full variable domain: KAGVTQTPRYLIKTRGQQVTLSCSPISGHRSVSWYQQTPGQGLQFLFEYFSETQRNKGNFPGRFSGRQFSNSRSEMNVSTLELGDSALYLCASSPETGKNIQYFGAGTRLSVL.

This clone turned up a few times. CDR3 sequence (DNA): TGTGCCTGGAGTGTACCCCCCCCTGGGGGTCAAGAGACCCAGTACTTC. Amino acids: CAWSVPPPGGQETQYF. The chain couples TRBV30 to TRBJ2-5; D is perhaps TRBD1 or TRBD2 (5 bases each). V dropped 0 bases and J dropped 2 bases, with 16 bases sitting between them. Germline V CDR1 and CDR2: GTSNPN, SVGIG (reference sequence). CDR3 length equals 16 residues.

This chain joins TRBV29-1 and TRBJ2-3; no clear D gene. Trimming stripped 7 bases from V and 3 bases from J, with 14 bases between. From germline, CDR1 is SQVTM and CDR2 ANQGSEA. This CDR3 contains 13 residues. CDR3: CSGWLRATDTQYF. For the CDR3, the DNA is TGCAGCGGTTGGCTAAGGGCGACAGATACGCAGTATTTT.

CDR3 DNA sequence: TGTGCCAGCAGCGTTGGGACAGGGACCTCCCCCCAGCATTTT. It yields the protein CASSVGTGTSPQHF. The rearrangement links TRBV9 to TRBJ1-5; 9 positions agree with TRBD1. V lost 2 bases to trimming and J lost 10 bases; unmatched junction nucleotides: 7. The germline V gene encodes CDR1 SGDLS and CDR2 YYNGEE. The CDR3 runs 14 residues.

This rearrangement joins TRBV7-2 to TRBJ2-3, with 9 bases fitting TRBD2. Germline trimming cut 2 bases from V and 11 bases from J; bases unmatched to any gene: 8. The germline V gene encodes CDR1 SGHTA and CDR2 FQGNSA. The CDR3 loop spans 14 amino acids. The CDR3 sequence is CASSLSGTSFEQYF. CDR3 nucleotides: TGTGCCAGCAGCTTATCCGGGACTAGCTTTGAGCAGTATTTT. The variable domain in full, completed from reference TRBV7-2 and TRBJ2-3, reads GAGVSQSPSNKVTEKGKDVELRCDPISGHTALYWYRQSLGQGLEFLIYFQGNSAPDKSGLPSDRFSAERTGGSVSTLTIQRTQQEDSAVYLCASSLSGTSFEQYFGPGTRLTVL.

The chain links TRBV7-9 to TRBJ1-2, with no clear D. The V and J ends lost 10 bases and 6 bases respectively, with 18 bases between them. Germline V gives CDR1 SEHNR, CDR2 FQNEAQ (reference sequence). This CDR3 comprises 13 residues. The CDR3 region is CATGSPQAHGYTF. CDR3 DNA sequence: TGTGCCACCGGCTCTCCTCAAGCACATGGCTACACCTTC.

In this sample, this clone turned up a few times. V usage is TRBV18 and J usage is TRBJ2-3, with D perhaps TRBD2 (5 bases). CDR3 length equals 16 residues. Per germline, CDR1 KGHSH and CDR2 LQKENI. Trimming cost V 5 bases and J 2 bases, with 17 bases left between them. The CDR3, as DNA: TGTGCCAGCTCAGATTCTAGCCGCGGCCCCACAGATACGCAGTATTTT. It is translated as CASSDSSRGPTDTQYF. The variable domain in full, completed from reference TRBV18 and TRBJ2-3, reads NAGVMQNPRHLVRRRGQEARLRCSPMKGHSHVYWYRQLPEEGLKFMVYLQKENIIDESGMPKERFSAEFPKEGPSILRIQQVVRGDSAAYFCASSDSSRGPTDTQYFGPGTRLTVL.

This clone turned up a few times. The CDR3 loop reads CASSLWTEASYEQYF. CDR3 DNA sequence: TGTGCCAGCAGCTTGTGGACAGAAGCCTCCTACGAGCAGTACTTC. The V and J genes are TRBV5-5 and TRBJ2-7, with D possibly matching TRBD1 (6 bases). The ends were cut back, 1 base at V and 0 bases at J, with 11 bases in the middle. The CDR3 contains 15 residues. Germline-derived CDR1 and CDR2 are SGHKS and YYEKEE (reference sequence).

V and J are TRBV4-2 and TRBJ2-2; a possible D gene is TRBD2 (6 bases). V was cut by 6 bases and J by 2 bases, with 16 bases left in between. The CDR3 covers 16 residues. Germline V gives CDR1 LGHNA, CDR2 YNFKEQ. CDR3 in amino acids: CASSQLVGGNTGELFF. CDR3 DNA sequence: TGTGCCAGCAGTCAGTTAGTGGGGGGAAACACCGGGGAGCTGTTTTTT.

This chain connects TRBV29-1 to TRBJ1-3; the D is unclear. Germline CDR1 SQVTM, CDR2 ANQGSEA. V was clipped by 3 bases and J by 1 base, with 7 bases between them. The CDR3 extends over 13 amino acids. This chain's CDR3 is CSVDLRSGNTIYF. The CDR3, as DNA: TGCAGCGTTGATCTAAGGTCTGGAAACACCATATATTTT.

The chain links TRBV5-1 to TRBJ2-3; the D gene is possibly TRBD1 (5 bases). Germline CDR1 is SGHRS and CDR2 is YFSETQ. The CDR3 loop spans 11 amino acids. V was pared by 0 bases and J by 10 bases, with 6 bases between. CDR3 nucleotides: TGCGCCAGCAGCTTGGAAGGGGCGCAGTATTTT. Amino acid sequence: CASSLEGAQYF.

V usage is TRBV29-1 and J usage is TRBJ2-7; a possible D gene is TRBD1 (5 bases). CDR1 SQVTM and CDR2 ANQGSEA come from the germline V gene. With 0 bases removed from V and 5 bases from J, the gap between germline ends came to 8 bases. This CDR3 spans 12 amino acids. The CDR3 DNA sequence: TGCAGCGTTGAAGAAGGGGTCGACGAGCAGTACTTC. As protein: CSVEEGVDEQYF.

The chain combines TRBV18 with TRBJ1-2; D unclear. This CDR3 region has 13 residues. Trimming cost V 2 bases and J 6 bases, with 10 bases left between them. From germline, CDR1 is KGHSH and CDR2 LQKENI. The chain's CDR3 is CASSPSMRDGYTF. The CDR3 nucleotides are TGTGCCAGCTCACCATCTATGCGAGATGGCTACACCTTC.

The chain has TRBV7-8 and TRBJ1-5; unclear D gene. V lost 2 bases and J lost 6, with 17 bases in between. This CDR3 is built from 16 residues. Germline V gene data show CDR1 as SGHVS and CDR2 as FQNEAQ. The CDR3 here is CASSLLGPGDGQPQHF. CDR3 nucleotides: TGTGCCAGCAGCTTACTAGGTCCGGGCGATGGTCAGCCCCAGCATTTT.

The chain is built from TRBV5-1 and TRBJ2-2; a possible D gene is TRBD1 (6 bases). The CDR3 covers 15 residues. Germline CDR1 is SGHRS and CDR2 is YFSETQ. V lost 2 bases to trimming and J lost 6 bases, with 14 bases between them. The CDR3 region is CASSFSAGAAGELFF. CDR3 coding DNA: TGCGCCAGCAGCTTCTCTGCAGGGGCAGCCGGGGAGCTGTTTTTT. The full variable domain, completed using reference TRBV5-1 and TRBJ2-2, is KAGVTQTPRYLIKTRGQQVTLSCSPISGHRSVSWYQQTPGQGLQFLFEYFSETQRNKGNFPGRFSGRQFSNSRSEMNVSTLELGDSALYLCASSFSAGAAGELFFGEGSRLTVL.

The chain links TRBV30 to TRBJ1-2; D is ambiguous. The CDR3 contains 16 residues. The V end lost 0 bases, the J end lost 2 bases, and 16 bases lay between the germline ends. CDR1 GTSNPN and CDR2 SVGIG come from the germline V gene (reference sequence). In DNA form, the CDR3 reads TGTGCCTGGAGTGTACGAGTGGAAGCGACGAACTATGGCTACACCTTC. Residues: CAWSVRVEATNYGYTF.

The chain couples TRBV25-1 to TRBJ1-6, with D unresolved. V dropped 2 bases and J dropped 10 bases, with 15 bases sitting between them. Germline CDR1 and CDR2: MGHDK and SYGVNS. There are 15 residues in the CDR3. CDR3 in DNA: TGTGCCAGCAGTGAAGCTGCTTCCTCGAGGTCACCCCTCCACTTT. Its protein product is CASSEAASSRSPLHF.

This clone has just a few counts. This chain uses TRBV23-1 with TRBJ1-4; tentatively, D is TRBD1 (5 bases). TRBV23-1 has ORF status, its function being uncertain. The CDR3 extends over 19 amino acids. V was shortened by 4 bases and J by 0 bases, with 21 bases between the two germline ends. CDR3 nucleotides: TGCGCCAGCAGTCCCGCGGGACGCACCTTTGGGGCAACTAATGAAAAACTGTTTTTT. Translation: CASSPAGRTFGATNEKLFF.

The rearrangement joins TRBV29-1 to TRBJ1-1; D is uncertain. The CDR3 loop spans 11 amino acids. V lost 3 bases, J lost 5 bases, and 7 bases lay in between. Germline V lookup: CDR1 SQVTM, CDR2 ANQGSEA. CDR3 sequence reads: CSVDRRTEAFF. CDR3 nucleotides: TGCAGCGTTGACCGTCGGACTGAAGCTTTCTTT.

In its sample, this clone was seen a few times. In the same sample, other DNA sequences code for this CDR3. The chain employs TRBV30 and TRBJ2-1; D not resolved. The CDR3 loop spans 12 amino acids. Trimming left V 2 bases short and J 4 bases short, with 6 bases between. Germline CDR1 GTSNPN, CDR2 SVGIG (reference sequence). Here the CDR3 reads CAWSPSYNEQFF. The CDR3 DNA follows: TGTGCCTGGAGTCCGAGTTACAATGAGCAGTTCTTC.

This clone was seen more than once but under ten times. Other DNA sequences in this specimen translate into the identical CDR3. The genes are TRBV29-1 and TRBJ1-1; D call uncertain. Trimming left V 5 bases short and J 9 bases short, with 13 bases between. Germline lookup yields CDR1 SQVTM and CDR2 ANQGSEA. The CDR3 loop spans 11 amino acids. CDR3 nucleotide sequence: TGCAGCGTTTTGCCCCCCGGGCAAGCTTTCTTT. Protein sequence: CSVLPPGQAFF.

V is TRBV4-2 and J is TRBJ2-7, with D unclear. This CDR3 has 13 amino acids. Deletions cut 0 bases from V and 5 bases from J, with 8 bases between. Germline CDR1 LGHNA, CDR2 YNFKEQ. The CDR3 sequence: CASSQDRMDEQYF. CDR3 coding DNA: TGTGCCAGCAGCCAAGATAGGATGGACGAGCAGTACTTC.